This is a list of T cell receptor beta chains from one sample in a study of regulatory T cells in long-lasting Graves disease. A single record per CDR3 protein comes from TCRdb applying MiXCR to the multiplex PCR reads. The sample holds 700,000 or so distinct CDR3 sequences, roughly 30% seen once. The sequencing here drew on peripheral blood mononuclear cells (PBMCs), taken when the disease was refractory, from a patient treated with antithyroid drugs. The receptor set was obtained from a female donor with Graves disease. Each CDR3 is given with its conserved first and last residue. A D gene is named only where the DNA matches it firmly. Rows give clone size only sometimes, using once, few, many, or a class for an expanded clone.

j_gene | len | abundance | d_gene | v_gene | CDR3nt | CDR3aa
TRBJ2-5 | 15 | many | NA | TRBV6-1 | TGTGCCAGCAGTGAGGATAGCGGTTGGGAAGAGACCCAGTACTTC | CASSEDSGWEETQYF
TRBJ2-1 | 15 | NA | NA | TRBV7-9 | TGTGCCAGCAGCTTAGGCAGGCCCAAATACAATGAGCAGTTCTTC | CASSLGRPKYNEQFF
TRBJ2-2 | 13 | few | TRBD1 | TRBV6-2/TRBV6-3 | TGCGCCAGCAGTGACAGGGAAATCGGGGAGCTGTTTTTT | CASSDREIGELFF
TRBJ2-1 | 14 | NA | NA | TRBV4-1 | TGCGCCAGCAGCTATCGGGACTTCTACAATGAGCAGTTCTTC | CASSYRDFYNEQFF
TRBJ1-5 | 14 | many | NA | TRBV15 | TGTGCCACCAGCAGGGATCGGGCAGCACAGCCCCAGCATTTT | CATSRDRAAQPQHF
TRBJ2-1 | 13 | NA | NA | TRBV16 | TGTGCCAGCAGCCCACAGGGCCACAATGAGCAGTTCTTC | CASSPQGHNEQFF
TRBJ2-7 | 14 | many | TRBD2 | TRBV27 | TGTGCCAGCAGGCCCCTAGCGGGACCCTACGAGCAGTACTTC | CASRPLAGPYEQYF
TRBJ2-5 | 16 | NA | NA | TRBV25-1 | TGTGCCAGCAGTGAACGAGTCGGCTTGACACAAGAGACCCAGTACTTC | CASSERVGLTQETQYF
TRBJ2-5 | 14 | many | NA | TRBV7-9 | TGTGCCAGCAGCAGCGGAGTCTACCAAGAGACCCAGTACTTC | CASSSGVYQETQYF
TRBJ1-2 | 11 | few | NA | TRBV30 | TGTGCCTGGGAAACAGGGTTTGGCTACACCTTC | CAWETGFGYTF
TRBJ2-7 | 17 | few | NA | TRBV2 | TGTGCCAGCAGTGCAAGAGGATTACCGGGAAAGACCTACGAGCAGTACTTC | CASSARGLPGKTYEQYF
TRBJ1-6 | 12 | NA | NA | TRBV6-1 | TGTGCCAGCAGCCAAGAGGATGGGGCCCTCCACTTT | CASSQEDGALHF
TRBJ2-1 | 13 | NA | NA | TRBV6-1 | TGTGCCAGCAGTGACAGTTACTACAATGAGCAGTTCTTC | CASSDSYYNEQFF
TRBJ2-5 | 15 | NA | NA | TRBV5-4 | TGTGCCAGCAGTTCCGATCCAGGGTACCAAGAGACCCAGTACTTC | CASSSDPGYQETQYF
TRBJ1-1 | 17 | NA | TRBD1 | TRBV4-1 | TGCGCCAGCAGCCAAGATCAGGGGGTGGTAGTCCCCACTGAAGCTTTCTTT | CASSQDQGVVVPTEAFF
TRBJ1-4 | 17 | few | TRBD1 | TRBV28 | TGTGCCAGCAGTTTGGCCTCTCAGGGACAGGTTAATGAAAAACTGTTTTTT | CASSLASQGQVNEKLFF
TRBJ2-2 | 16 | many | TRBD2 | TRBV28 | TGTGCCAGCAGCCCAACTAGCGGGATGGGAACCGGGGAGCTGTTTTTT | CASSPTSGMGTGELFF
TRBJ1-1 | 10 | few | NA | TRBV29-1 | TGCAGCTTTTTGGACACTGAAGCTTTCTTT | CSFLDTEAFF
TRBJ1-3 | 14 | few | NA | TRBV5-6 | TGTGCCAGCAGCCCCGGACAGTCTCGAAACACCATATATTTT | CASSPGQSRNTIYF
TRBJ2-5 | 11 | many | NA | TRBV20-1 | TGCAGTGCTAGAGGACAGGAGACCCAGTACTTC | CSARGQETQYF
TRBJ1-1 | 16 | NA | TRBD1 | TRBV5-1 | TGCGCCAGCAGCTTACGGACAGGGGGACGCGACACTGAAGCTTTCTTT | CASSLRTGGRDTEAFF
TRBJ1-1 | 17 | NA | NA | TRBV7-9 | TGTGCCAGCAGCTTAAACAGATGGGGACAAATGAACACTGAAGCTTTCTTT | CASSLNRWGQMNTEAFF
TRBJ1-4 | 17 | NA | NA | TRBV9 | TGTGCCAGCAGCGTAGGACGTCGTGCGGGGTCTAATGAAAAACTGTTTTTT | CASSVGRRAGSNEKLFF
TRBJ2-7 | 14 | NA | TRBD2 | TRBV20-1 | TGCAGTGCTAGCCGGACTAGCGCCGTCTACGAGCAGTACTTC | CSASRTSAVYEQYF
TRBJ2-7 | 14 | few | TRBD1 | TRBV5-1 | TGCGCCAGCAGCGTGAGGACAGGGCCATACGAGCAGTACTTC | CASSVRTGPYEQYF
TRBJ2-2 | 15 | NA | TRBD2 | TRBV27 | TGTGCCAGCAATGGAAGAGGCGGGAGTGCCGGGGAGCTGTTTTTT | CASNGRGGSAGELFF
TRBJ1-1 | 14 | NA | NA | TRBV5-6 | TGTGCCAGCAGACCAGGACGGCCGAACACTGAAGCTTTCTTT | CASRPGRPNTEAFF
TRBJ1-5 | 14 | NA | NA | TRBV6-1 | TGTGCCAGCAGTCTACAGAATAGCAATCAGCCCCAGCATTTT | CASSLQNSNQPQHF
TRBJ1-5 | 17 | NA | NA | TRBV6-1 | TGTGCCAGCAGTGGTTATAGACAGGCAGGGAGCAATCAGCCCCAGCATTTT | CASSGYRQAGSNQPQHF
TRBJ2-7 | 15 | few | NA | TRBV11-2 | TGTGCCAGCAGCTCTCCGGGACTGAGGAGATACGAGCAGTACTTC | CASSSPGLRRYEQYF
TRBJ1-5 | 12 | few | NA | TRBV28 | TGTGCCAGCAGTTTAACTCTTCAGCCCCAGCATTTT | CASSLTLQPQHF
TRBJ1-2 | 14 | few | TRBD1 | TRBV12-3/TRBV12-4 | TGTGCCAGCAACGACAGGGCTACTAACTATGGCTACACCTTC | CASNDRATNYGYTF
TRBJ2-5 | 14 | NA | NA | TRBV10-1 | TGCGCCAGCAGTGAGTCGGATGTCCAAGAGACCCAGTACTTC | CASSESDVQETQYF
TRBJ2-7 | 15 | NA | TRBD2 | TRBV9 | TGTGCCAGCAGCGTAGGGGTTAGCGGGGCCTACGAGCAGTACTTC | CASSVGVSGAYEQYF
TRBJ1-2 | 15 | many | NA | TRBV28 | TGTGCCAGCAGTCCCTTTCGGGCAGGGGCCTATGGCTACACCTTC | CASSPFRAGAYGYTF
TRBJ1-1 | 14 | few | NA | TRBV10-3 | TGTGCCATCAGTGAGTCGACGGCACGCGGGGAAGCTTTCTTT | CAISESTARGEAFF
TRBJ1-1 | 15 | NA | TRBD1 | TRBV5-1 | TGCGCCAGCAGCTCGGCGACAGGGTGGGACACTGAAGCTTTCTTT | CASSSATGWDTEAFF
TRBJ1-2 | 14 | NA | NA | TRBV6-1 | TGTGCCACCAGCGAACAACAGAGTGTCGGCGGCTACACCTTC | CATSEQQSVGGYTF
TRBJ2-7 | 12 | few | NA | TRBV2 | TGTGCCAGCAGTGAATCCCCGGGGGAGCAGTACTTC | CASSESPGEQYF
TRBJ1-2 | 15 | many | NA | TRBV6-5 | TGTGCCAGCAGTTACTCTGGGGAAGCTAACTATGGCTACACCTTC | CASSYSGEANYGYTF
TRBJ1-1 | 15 | few | NA | TRBV3-1 | TGTGCCAGCAGCCAAGAGACTGAGGGGTTAAGTGAAGCTTTCTTT | CASSQETEGLSEAFF
TRBJ1-1 | 14 | many | NA | TRBV28 | TGTGCCAGCAGCTTACGGGGGACGAACACTGAAGCTTTCTTT | CASSLRGTNTEAFF
TRBJ1-2 | 15 | NA | TRBD1 | TRBV29-1 | TGCAGCGTTCGTGGTCCCGCGGGACAGTCCTATGGCTACACCTTC | CSVRGPAGQSYGYTF
TRBJ1-6 | 16 | NA | NA | TRBV24-1 | TGTGCCACCAGTGATGGGGGCCCTGGGCCGGGTTCACCCCTCCACTTT | CATSDGGPGPGSPLHF
TRBJ1-2 | 16 | NA | TRBD1 | TRBV7-9 | TGTGCCAGCAGCGCTCAAGACAGGGGGGGAAACTATGGCTACACCTTC | CASSAQDRGGNYGYTF
TRBJ1-4 | 15 | many | NA | TRBV2 | TGTGCCAGCAGTGCCACAGGGTCAACTAATGAAAAACTGTTTTTT | CASSATGSTNEKLFF
TRBJ2-3 | 19 | few | TRBD2 | TRBV20-1 | TGCAGTGCTAGATCGGCAGGGGGCGATGGACTAGCGGGAGATAGAACGCAGTATTTT | CSARSAGGDGLAGDRTQYF
TRBJ1-4 | 15 | few | TRBD1 | TRBV5-1 | TGTGCCAGCAGTATAACCGGGACAGGGAATGAAAAACTGTTTTTT | CASSITGTGNEKLFF
TRBJ1-2 | 12 | NA | NA | TRBV28 | TGTGCCAGCAGTTTACCCAACTATGGCTACACCTTC | CASSLPNYGYTF
TRBJ2-5 | 14 | many | TRBD1 | TRBV27 | TGTGCCAGCAGTACGTGGGACAGGGCGGAGACCCAGTACTTC | CASSTWDRAETQYF